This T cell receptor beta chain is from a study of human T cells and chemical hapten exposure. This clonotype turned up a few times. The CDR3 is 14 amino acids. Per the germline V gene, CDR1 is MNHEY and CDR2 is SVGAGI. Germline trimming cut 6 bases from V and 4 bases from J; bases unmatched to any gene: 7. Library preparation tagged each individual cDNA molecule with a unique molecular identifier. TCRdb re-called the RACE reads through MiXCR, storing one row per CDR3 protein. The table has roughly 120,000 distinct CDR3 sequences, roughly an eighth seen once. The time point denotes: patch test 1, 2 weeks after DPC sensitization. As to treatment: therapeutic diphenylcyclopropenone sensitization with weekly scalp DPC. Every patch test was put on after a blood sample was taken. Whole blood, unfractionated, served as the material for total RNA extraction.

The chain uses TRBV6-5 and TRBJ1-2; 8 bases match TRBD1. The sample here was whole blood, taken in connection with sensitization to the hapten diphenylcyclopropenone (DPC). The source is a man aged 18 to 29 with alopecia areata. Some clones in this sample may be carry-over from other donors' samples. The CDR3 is CASRWTGRTYGYTF. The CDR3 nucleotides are TGTGCCAGCAGATGGACAGGGCGGACCTATGGCTACACCTTC.